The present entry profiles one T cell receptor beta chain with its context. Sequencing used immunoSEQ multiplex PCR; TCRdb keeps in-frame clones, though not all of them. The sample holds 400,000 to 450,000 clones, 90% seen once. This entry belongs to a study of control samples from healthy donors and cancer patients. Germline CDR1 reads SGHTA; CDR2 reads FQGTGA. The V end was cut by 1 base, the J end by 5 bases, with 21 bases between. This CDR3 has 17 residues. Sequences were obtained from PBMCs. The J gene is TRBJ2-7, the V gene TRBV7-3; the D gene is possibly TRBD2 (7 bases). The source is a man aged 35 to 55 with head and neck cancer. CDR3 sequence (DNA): TGTGCCAGCAGCTTAAGGGGACCCGGGGGGCGTTCCGACGAGCAGTACTTC. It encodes CASSLRGPGGRSDEQYF.